Below, one T cell receptor beta chain is given with its context. With a J-beta primer mix and a sample-barcoded 5' primer, a second PCR ran about 7 to 11 cycles. One entry per CDR3 protein, called by TCRdb with MiXCR from the 5' RACE reads. The sample shows about 1.5 million distinct CDR3 sequences, 35% to 45% of them seen only once. The record originates from a study of blood T cells in healthy people across ages. Germline V gene data show CDR1 as DFQATT and CDR2 as SNEGSKA (reference sequence). This CDR3 region has 13 residues. Trimming left V 4 bases short and J 7 bases short, with 11 bases between.

V usage is TRBV20-1 and J usage is TRBJ1-6, with no clear D. The sequenced sample was blood. This receptor was obtained from a woman younger than 30 in good health. The CDR3 region is CSATRTSNSPLHF. The CDR3 DNA follows: TGCAGTGCTACCAGAACTTCGAATTCACCCCTCCACTTT.